This TCR beta chain was sequenced during a study of beta chain features in type 1 diabetes. The single heparinised draw taken from each donor contained about 120 mL of blood on average. Based on CD45RO/CCR7/CD25/CD127/CD95/CD27, CD4+ regulatory, stem cell-like memory, naive and central memory cells were sorted. Once sorted, every population was more than 95% pure. Study outcomes and limitations: Researchers report that Type 1 diabetes patients had moderately but significantly shorter TCRB CDR3s across all four CD4+ subsets.

This clone was detected a few times. Its antigen is not known. V shed 8 bases and J shed 5 bases, with 13 bases lying between them. CDR1 is SNHLY and CDR2 is FYNNEI in the germline V gene. The CDR3 runs 13 residues. The investigators reverse transcribed all of the isolated RNA, so they sequenced expressed TCRB transcripts. Generated by immunoSEQ multiplex PCR, the TCRdb table keeps only in-frame clones and is missing some. The sample lists approximately 600,000 clones, around 12% occurring once. V and J are TRBV2 and TRBJ1-5, with a possible D match to TRBD1 (5 bases). Sequenced material: naive CD4+ T cells from blood. This clonotype was obtained from a man aged 25 to 40 with type 1 diabetes. CDR3 sequence reads: CASGGSGYQPQHF. The CDR3 coding sequence is TGTGCCAGCGGGGGGTCAGGTTATCAGCCCCAGCATTTT.